A single sample gave rise to the 28 T cell receptor beta chains below, sequenced in a study of beta chain features in type 1 diabetes. As every portion of the isolated RNA was reverse transcribed, the sequencing read expressed TCRB transcripts. The table came from immunoSEQ multiplex PCR; TCRdb's copy has only in-frame clones and leaves some out. The data show about 410,000 clones, roughly 14% seen once. Sequencing was carried out using naive CD4+ T cells from blood. All receptors come from a man aged 25-45 years in good health.

V gene TRBV7-2 combines with J gene TRBJ2-3; 7 nucleotides align to TRBD2. V lost 6 bases, J lost 4 bases, and 13 bases stayed unmatched. The CDR3 consists of 16 residues. Germline CDR1 SGHTA, CDR2 FQGNSA. The CDR3 reads CASRTRWGSGADTQYF. The CDR3 DNA follows: TGTGCCAGCAGGACGCGGTGGGGGAGCGGGGCAGATACGCAGTATTTT.

The chain is built from TRBV19 and TRBJ2-2; TRBD1 is a possible D gene (6 bases). Germline values: CDR1 LNHDA, CDR2 SQIVND (reference sequence). Trimming took off 1 base at V and 3 bases at J, with 12 bases between the two ends. The CDR3 runs 16 residues. CDR3 nucleotide sequence: TGTGCCAGTAGTATAGGCAGGACAGATTACACCGGGGAGCTGTTTTTT. Protein sequence: CASSIGRTDYTGELFF.

The J gene is TRBJ2-3, the V gene TRBV7-7; 8 nucleotides line up with TRBD1. Germline V gives CDR1 SSHAT, CDR2 FNYEAQ (reference sequence). The length of the CDR3 is 15 residues. V lost 5 bases, J lost 0 bases, and 4 bases stayed unmatched. The CDR3: CASSLGTGSTDTQYF. The DNA of the CDR3 is TGTGCCAGCAGCCTCGGGACAGGAAGCACAGATACGCAGTATTTT.

As for this clone: This same CDR3 is encoded by further DNA sequences in the sample. The chain employs TRBV2 and TRBJ2-5, with D uncertain. The length of the CDR3 is 12 residues. Per the germline V gene, CDR1 is SNHLY and CDR2 is FYNNEI. Trimming cost V 8 bases and J 4 bases, with 11 bases left between them. CDR3 bases: TGTGCCAGCCGTTCGTCGGGAGAGACCCAGTACTTC. Translating gives CASRSSGETQYF.

The CDR3 here is CASSLGDSSYNEQFF. The CDR3 DNA follows: TGTGCCAGCAGTTTAGGGGACAGTTCCTACAATGAGCAGTTCTTC. V gene TRBV27 combines with J gene TRBJ2-1, with 7 bases lining up with TRBD1. The germline V gene has CDR1 MNHEY and CDR2 SMNVEV (reference sequence). The J segment lost 1 base and the V segment lost 2 bases, leaving 2 bases of the junction unmatched. This CDR3 comprises 15 residues.

The chain employs TRBV14 and TRBJ1-1; unclear D gene. V gave up 0 bases and J gave up 0 bases, with 8 bases separating them. CDR3 length: 15 amino acids. CDR1 and CDR2 (germline): SGHDN, FVKESK. The CDR3 nucleotides are TGTGCCAGCAGCCAAGAGTTCGTAATGAACACTGAAGCTTTCTTT. This sequence encodes CASSQEFVMNTEAFF.

This chain joins TRBV29-1 and TRBJ2-7; maybe TRBD2 (6 bases). Trimming pared 4 bases from V and 5 bases from J, leaving 9 bases between. The CDR3 has 11 residues. Germline CDR1 reads SQVTM; CDR2 reads ANQGSEA. The CDR3 DNA sequence: TGCAGCGTTGGAGGAGGGAACGAGCAGTACTTC. Translation gives CSVGGGNEQYF.

There are a few counts of this clone. The V gene is TRBV11-3, the J gene TRBJ2-3; TRBD1 matches at 10 bases. This CDR3 is 18 amino acids long. Trimming cost V 5 bases and J 1 base; bases outside gene matches: 12. Looked up from germline, CDR1 is SGHNT and CDR2 is YENEEA. The CDR3 loop reads CASSRGQGLRVGTDTQYF. CDR3 DNA: TGTGCCAGCAGCCGGGGACAGGGGCTTCGTGTTGGCACAGATACGCAGTATTTT.

This clone was seen only a few times. V gene TRBV29-1 combines with J gene TRBJ1-2, with 10 bases identical to TRBD1. Unmatched junction bases numbered 3, after V lost 4 bases and J lost 4 bases. The CDR3 runs 13 residues. Per the germline V gene, CDR1 is SQVTM and CDR2 is ANQGSEA. The CDR3 protein is CSVGQGALYGYTF. DNA of the CDR3: TGCAGCGTTGGACAGGGGGCGCTCTATGGCTACACCTTC.

The chain uses TRBV5-1 and TRBJ2-3; TRBD1 aligns across 9 bases. The germline V gene encodes CDR1 SGHRS and CDR2 YFSETQ. The CDR3 runs 14 residues. V gave up 5 bases and J gave up 4 bases; unmatched junction bases: 5. CDR3 DNA: TGCGCCAGCAGAATGACAGGGGGATCAGATACGCAGTATTTT. As protein: CASRMTGGSDTQYF.

The chain is built from TRBV9 and TRBJ2-5; maybe TRBD1 (5 bases). The CDR3 runs to 15 residues. Per the germline V gene, CDR1 is SGDLS and CDR2 is YYNGEE. V was clipped by 3 bases and J by 4 bases, with 16 bases between them. The CDR3 here is CASSANQGWRETQYF. Written as DNA, the CDR3 is TGTGCCAGCAGCGCAAACCAGGGTTGGCGAGAGACCCAGTACTTC.

This clone turned up a few times. This chain joins TRBV7-6 and TRBJ2-1, with D hard to call. Trimming removed 1 base from V and 4 bases from J, with 5 bases in between. From germline, CDR1 is SGHVS and CDR2 FNYEAQ. The CDR3 runs to 13 residues. CDR3 protein: CASSLGSYNEQFF. CDR3 sequence (DNA): TGTGCCAGCAGCTTAGGATCTTACAATGAGCAGTTCTTC. Filled out from reference TRBV7-6 and TRBJ2-1, the complete variable domain reads GAGVSQSPRYKVTKRGQDVALRCDPISGHVSLYWYRQALGQGPEFLTYFNYEAQQDKSGLPNDRFSAERPEGSISTLTIQRTEQRDSAMYRCASSLGSYNEQFFGPGTRLTVL.

This rearrangement joins TRBV6-5 to TRBJ1-2; a weak D match, TRBD1 (6 bases). CDR3 length equals 14 residues. The V end lost 0 bases, the J end lost 8 bases, and 13 bases lay between the germline ends. The germline V gene has CDR1 MNHEY and CDR2 SVGAGI. The CDR3 DNA is TGTGCCAGCAGTTACTCCCCGGACAGTTTCGGCTACACCTTC. This encodes CASSYSPDSFGYTF.

J is TRBJ2-1 and V is TRBV6-1; D unclear. Germline CDR1 MNHNS, CDR2 SASEGT. The CDR3 spans 12 residues. Trimming took off 4 bases at V and 4 bases at J, with 5 bases between the two ends. Here the CDR3 DNA reads TGTGCCAGCAGTGCCAGATACAATGAGCAGTTCTTC. Protein sequence: CASSARYNEQFF.

This clone appeared a few times. V gene TRBV30 combines with J gene TRBJ2-1; 7 nucleotides align to TRBD1. Germline trimming cut 2 bases from V and 4 bases from J; bases unmatched to any gene: 8. The CDR3 is 15 residues long. Germline V gene sequence: CDR1 GTSNPN, CDR2 SVGIG (reference sequence). The CDR3 DNA reads TGTGCCTGGAGTACTTTAGGGGGCGCTTACAATGAGCAGTTCTTC. It codes for CAWSTLGGAYNEQFF.

The chain has TRBV4-1 and TRBJ2-5, with D possibly being TRBD1 (5 bases). V gave up 0 bases and J gave up 0 bases, with 11 bases separating them. The CDR3 sequence is 16 residues long. The germline CDR1 and CDR2 sequences are MGHRA and YSYEKL. This chain's CDR3 is CASSQDRASYQETQYF. The CDR3 DNA is TGCGCCAGCAGCCAAGACAGGGCTTCGTACCAAGAGACCCAGTACTTC.

This clone was counted ten times or more. This chain connects TRBV29-1 to TRBJ1-1; D is uncertain. The germline gives CDR1 SQVTM, CDR2 ANQGSEA. This CDR3 comprises 14 residues. V was cut by 6 bases and J by 0 bases, with 14 bases left in between. The CDR3 sequence is CSVLPHGMNTEAFF. CDR3 coding DNA: TGCAGCGTCCTACCACACGGTATGAACACTGAAGCTTTCTTT.

The chain recombines TRBV7-6 with TRBJ2-3; the D call may be TRBD1 or TRBD2 (7 bases each). Germline CDR1 is SGHVS and CDR2 is FNYEAQ. This CDR3 contains 15 residues. Between the trimmed V and J ends, which lost 5 bases and 0 bases, there was a span of 12 bases. CDR3 in DNA: TGTGCCAGCAGCGCAGGGGGGGGAAGCACAGATACGCAGTATTTT. As protein: CASSAGGGSTDTQYF.

The rearrangement uses TRBV5-1 and TRBJ2-5; tentative D call: TRBD1 (6 bases). This CDR3 is 14 amino acids long. V was shortened by 3 bases and J by 2 bases, with 11 bases between the two germline ends. CDR1 and CDR2 from the germline V gene are SGHRS and YFSETQ. As DNA, the CDR3 is TGCGCCAGCAGCTGGAAGGGGGTACAAGAGACCCAGTACTTC. Its protein product is CASSWKGVQETQYF.

Only a few counts were recorded for this clone. Additional DNA sequences in this sample encode the identical CDR3. This rearrangement joins TRBV30 to TRBJ1-5, with D uncertain. V was pared by 2 bases and J by 5 bases, with 7 bases between. Per germline, CDR1 GTSNPN and CDR2 SVGIG (reference sequence). The CDR3 sequence is 12 residues long. The CDR3 sequence: CAWSPGDQPQHF. CDR3 DNA sequence: TGTGCCTGGAGTCCCGGTGATCAGCCCCAGCATTTT.

This clone has more than one count but fewer than ten. This chain links TRBV5-1 with TRBJ2-5; the D call may be TRBD1 or TRBD2 (5 bases each). The CDR3 runs 14 residues. Deletions cut 7 bases from V and 5 bases from J, with 18 bases between. Germline V gene sequence: CDR1 SGHRS, CDR2 YFSETQ. CDR3 region: CASGGTGNAETQYF. Here the CDR3 DNA reads TGCGCCAGCGGGGGAACAGGTAACGCGGAGACCCAGTACTTC.

This clone was counted only a few times. The gene calls are TRBV19 and TRBJ2-3; 7 nucleotides agree with TRBD1. V was clipped by 7 bases and J by 3 bases; unmatched bases: 4. CDR1 and CDR2 from the germline V gene are LNHDA and SQIVND (reference sequence). This CDR3 spans 13 amino acids. The CDR3 loop reads CASIRQGTDTQYF. In DNA form, the CDR3 reads TGTGCCAGTATTCGACAGGGAACAGATACGCAGTATTTT. The full variable domain, completed using reference TRBV19 and TRBJ2-3, is DGGITQSPKYLFRKEGQNVTLSCEQNLNHDAMYWYRQDPGQGLRLIYYSQIVNDFQKGDIAEGYSVSREKKESFPLTVTSAQKNPTAFYLCASIRQGTDTQYFGPGTRLTVL.

The table lists this clone with a few counts. The chain is built from TRBV7-2 and TRBJ2-3; the match to TRBD2 covers 8 bases. The ends lost 2 bases at V and 7 bases at J; junction bases unmatched: 11. The germline V gene encodes CDR1 SGHTA and CDR2 FQGNSA. The CDR3 extends over 16 amino acids. CDR3: CASSLYLLAGGNTQYF. Written as DNA, the CDR3 is TGTGCCAGCAGCTTATACCTCCTGGCGGGAGGAAATACGCAGTATTTT.

This chain links TRBV6-5 with TRBJ2-1, with 9 bases that match TRBD2. This CDR3 spans 15 amino acids. In germline, CDR1 is MNHEY, CDR2 SVGAGI. Trimming removed 6 bases from V and 3 bases from J; junction bases left unmatched: 6. CDR3 DNA: TGTGCCAGCAGGAGGGCGGGAGGGTACTACAATGAGCAGTTCTTC. This gives the protein CASRRAGGYYNEQFF.

This clone was counted many times. The CDR3 DNA reads TGTGCCATCGGACGGTATAGCGGGAGGGCGGATGAGCAGTTCTTC. Protein: CAIGRYSGRADEQFF. The chain uses TRBV10-3 and TRBJ2-1; 11 bases fit TRBD2. The germline gives CDR1 ENHRY, CDR2 SYGVKD. Unmatched junction bases numbered 11, after V lost 8 bases and J lost 8 bases. The CDR3 contains 15 residues.

This clone was counted between two and nine times. The chain carries TRBV7-3 and TRBJ2-1; TRBD1 agrees at 11 bases. Germline values: CDR1 SGHTA, CDR2 FQGTGA. J gave up 4 bases and V 2 bases, and 10 bases lay outside the gene matches. This CDR3 is built from 18 residues. The CDR3 is CASSLRNFGQGAYNEQFF. DNA for the CDR3: TGTGCCAGCAGCTTACGTAACTTTGGACAGGGGGCATACAATGAGCAGTTCTTC.

This clone occurred a few times. The chain carries TRBV10-3 and TRBJ2-3; 8 bases line up with TRBD2. The CDR3 length is 14 residues. CDR1 is ENHRY and CDR2 is SYGVKD in the germline V gene. V lost 7 bases, J lost 3 bases, and 6 bases stayed unmatched. The CDR3 DNA sequence: TGTGCCATCAAGGTAGCGGGGATAACAGATACGCAGTATTTT. Translated: CAIKVAGITDTQYF.

The chain has TRBV6-1 and TRBJ2-4; 8 nucleotides match TRBD2. The CDR3 loop spans 16 amino acids. Trimming at V came to 4 bases and at J to 0 bases, leaving 5 bases not matched to a gene. Germline-derived CDR1 and CDR2 are MNHNS and SASEGT. DNA of the CDR3: TGTGCCAGCAGTGGACGCGGGGGGCTAGCCAAAAACATTCAGTACTTC. Its translation: CASSGRGGLAKNIQYF.